This T cell receptor (beta chain) was identified during a study of blood T cell repertoires in COVID-19. Overall study context: The United States, Italy and Spain provided the acute and convalescent COVID-19 samples. Sources were T cells, B-cell-depleted T cells, or PBMCs; the material itself was cDNA or gDNA.

The CDR3 runs to 17 residues. Trimming left V 4 bases short and J 0 bases short, with 16 bases between. CDR1 and CDR2 (germline): KGHSH, LQKENI. Only a few counts were recorded for this clone. Source study methods: Estimation of nucleated cell counts relied on the amplification of reference gene primers. Produced via immunoSEQ multiplex PCR; TCRdb's table is partial and in-frame only. That table is the source of V, J and clone size, and D and trimming were worked out from the DNA. Here the sample spans around 220,000 clones, more than 85% being singletons. This chain joins TRBV18 and TRBJ1-3, with D maybe TRBD1 (5 bases). The receptor's source is a man in his forties or fifties with active or convalescent COVID-19. Sequencing was carried out using peripheral blood. CDR3 in amino acids: CASSLDIPGGSGNTIYF. CDR3 DNA sequence: TGTGCCAGCTCACTGGACATCCCCGGGGGCTCTGGAAACACCATATATTTT.